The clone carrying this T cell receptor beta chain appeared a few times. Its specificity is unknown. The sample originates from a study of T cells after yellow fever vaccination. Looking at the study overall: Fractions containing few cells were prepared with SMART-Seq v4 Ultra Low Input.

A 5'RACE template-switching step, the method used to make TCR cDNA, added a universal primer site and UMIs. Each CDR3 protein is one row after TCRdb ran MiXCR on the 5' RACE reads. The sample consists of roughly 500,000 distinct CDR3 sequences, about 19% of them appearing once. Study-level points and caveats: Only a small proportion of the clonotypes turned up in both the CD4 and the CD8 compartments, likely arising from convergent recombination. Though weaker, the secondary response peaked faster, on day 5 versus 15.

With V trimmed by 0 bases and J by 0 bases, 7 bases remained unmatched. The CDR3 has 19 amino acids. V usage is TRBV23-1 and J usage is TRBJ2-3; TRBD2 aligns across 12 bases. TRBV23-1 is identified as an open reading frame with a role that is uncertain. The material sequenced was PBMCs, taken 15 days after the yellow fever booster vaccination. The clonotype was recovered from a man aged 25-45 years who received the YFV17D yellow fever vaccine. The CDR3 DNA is TGCGCCAGCAGTCAATCGACTAGCGGGGGAAAATCTAGCACAGATACGCAGTATTTT. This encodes CASSQSTSGGKSSTDTQYF.